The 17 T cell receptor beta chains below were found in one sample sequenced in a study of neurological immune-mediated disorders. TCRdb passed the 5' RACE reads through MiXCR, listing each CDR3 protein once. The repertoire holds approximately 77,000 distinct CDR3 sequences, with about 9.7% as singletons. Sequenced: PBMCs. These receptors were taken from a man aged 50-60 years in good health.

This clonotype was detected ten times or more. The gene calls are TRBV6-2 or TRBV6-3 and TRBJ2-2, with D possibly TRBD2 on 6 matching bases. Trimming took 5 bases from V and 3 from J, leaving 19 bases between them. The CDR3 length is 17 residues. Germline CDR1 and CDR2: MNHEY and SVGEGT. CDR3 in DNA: TGTGCCAGCAGTCCGCGGGGTAATGCGGGCGACACCGGGGAGCTGTTTTTT. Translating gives CASSPRGNAGDTGELFF.

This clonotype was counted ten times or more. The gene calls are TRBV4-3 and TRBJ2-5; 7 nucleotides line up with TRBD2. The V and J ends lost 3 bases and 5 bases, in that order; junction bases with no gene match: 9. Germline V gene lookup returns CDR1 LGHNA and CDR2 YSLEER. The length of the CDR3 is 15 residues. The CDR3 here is CASSHFLADGETQYF. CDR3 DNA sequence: TGCGCCAGCAGCCATTTCCTAGCGGATGGGGAGACCCAGTACTTC.

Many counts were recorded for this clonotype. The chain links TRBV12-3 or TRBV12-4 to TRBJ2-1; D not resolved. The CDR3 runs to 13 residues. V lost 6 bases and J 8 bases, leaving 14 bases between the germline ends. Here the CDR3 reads CASRSPGPHEQFF. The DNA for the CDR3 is TGTGCCAGCAGGTCCCCTGGCCCCCATGAGCAGTTCTTC.

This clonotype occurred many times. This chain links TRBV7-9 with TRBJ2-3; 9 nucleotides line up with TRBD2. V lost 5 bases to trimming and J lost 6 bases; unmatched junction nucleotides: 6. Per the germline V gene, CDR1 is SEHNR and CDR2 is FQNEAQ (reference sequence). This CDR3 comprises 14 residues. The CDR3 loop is CASSPSTSGDTQYF. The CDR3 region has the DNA TGTGCCAGCAGCCCGTCGACTAGCGGCGATACGCAGTATTTT. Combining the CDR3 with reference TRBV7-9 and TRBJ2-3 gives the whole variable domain DTGVSQNPRHKITKRGQNVTFRCDPISEHNRLYWYRQTLGQGPEFLTYFQNEAQLEKSRLLSDRFSAERPKGSFSTLEIQRTEQGDSAMYLCASSPSTSGDTQYFGPGTRLTVL.

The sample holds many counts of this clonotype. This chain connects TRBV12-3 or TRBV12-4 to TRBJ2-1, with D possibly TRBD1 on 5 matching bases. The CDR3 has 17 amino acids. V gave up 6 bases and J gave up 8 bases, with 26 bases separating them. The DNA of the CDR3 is TGTGCCAGCAGCAAGGGGTGGGGCGGCCCCGCCGGGCATGAGCAGTTCTTC. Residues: CASSKGWGGPAGHEQFF.

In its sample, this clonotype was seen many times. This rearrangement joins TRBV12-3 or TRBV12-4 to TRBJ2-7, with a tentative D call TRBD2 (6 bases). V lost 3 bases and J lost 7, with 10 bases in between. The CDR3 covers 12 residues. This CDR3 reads CASSFGGREQYF. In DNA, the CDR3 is TGTGCCAGCAGTTTTGGGGGGAGGGAGCAGTACTTC.

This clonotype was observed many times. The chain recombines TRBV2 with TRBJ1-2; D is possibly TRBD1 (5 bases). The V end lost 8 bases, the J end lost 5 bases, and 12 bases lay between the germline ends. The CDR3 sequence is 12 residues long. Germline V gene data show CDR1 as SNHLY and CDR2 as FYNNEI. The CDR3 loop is CASCWTNYGYTF. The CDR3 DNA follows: TGTGCCAGCTGTTGGACAAATTATGGCTACACCTTC.

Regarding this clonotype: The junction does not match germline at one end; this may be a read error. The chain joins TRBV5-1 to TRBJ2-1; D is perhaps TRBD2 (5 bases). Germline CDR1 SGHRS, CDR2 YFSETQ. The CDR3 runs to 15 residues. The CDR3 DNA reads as TGCGCCAGCAGCTTCCTGGCGGGTGGTATCAATGTGCAGTTCTTC. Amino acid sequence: CASSFLAGGINVQFF. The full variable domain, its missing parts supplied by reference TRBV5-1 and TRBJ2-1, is KAGVTQTPRYLIKTRGQQVTLSCSPISGHRSVSWYQQTPGQGLQFLFEYFSETQRNKGNFPGRFSGRQFSNSRSEMNVSTLELGDSALYLCASSFLAGGINVQFFGPGTRLTVL.

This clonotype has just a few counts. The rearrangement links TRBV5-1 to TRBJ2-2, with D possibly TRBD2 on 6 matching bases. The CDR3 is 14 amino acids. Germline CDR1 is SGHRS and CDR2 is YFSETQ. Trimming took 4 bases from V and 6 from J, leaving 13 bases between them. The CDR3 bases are TGCGCCAGCAGCCTTGGGACTGAACCCGGGGAGCTGTTTTTT. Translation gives CASSLGTEPGELFF.

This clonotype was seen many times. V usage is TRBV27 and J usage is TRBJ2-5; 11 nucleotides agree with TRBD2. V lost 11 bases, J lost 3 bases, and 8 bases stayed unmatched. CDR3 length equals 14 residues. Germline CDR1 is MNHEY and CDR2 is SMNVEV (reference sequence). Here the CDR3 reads CAVQSLAGEETQYF. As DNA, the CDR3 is TGTGCCGTACAATCACTAGCGGGAGAAGAGACCCAGTACTTC.

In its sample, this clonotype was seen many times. The CDR3 region is CASSLANGGRTEAFF. CDR3 DNA: TGCGCCAGCAGCTTGGCCAATGGAGGGCGGACTGAAGCTTTCTTT. The rearrangement joins TRBV5-1 to TRBJ1-1; unclear D gene. V lost 0 bases to trimming and J lost 5 bases, with 14 bases between them. Germline V gives CDR1 SGHRS, CDR2 YFSETQ. The CDR3 extends over 15 amino acids.

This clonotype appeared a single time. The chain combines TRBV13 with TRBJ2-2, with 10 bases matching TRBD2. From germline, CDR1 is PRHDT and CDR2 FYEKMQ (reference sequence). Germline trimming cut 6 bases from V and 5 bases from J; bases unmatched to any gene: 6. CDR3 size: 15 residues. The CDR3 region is CASSPAGLATGELFF. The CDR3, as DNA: TGTGCCAGCAGTCCCGCGGGACTAGCGACCGGGGAGCTGTTTTTT. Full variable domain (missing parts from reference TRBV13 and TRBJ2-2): AAGVIQSPRHLIKEKRETATLKCYPIPRHDTVYWYQQGPGQDPQFLISFYEKMQSDKGSIPDRFSAQQFSDYHSELNMSSLELGDSALYFCASSPAGLATGELFFGEGSRLTVL.

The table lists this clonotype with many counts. CDR3 nucleotides: TGCAGTTACGAGCCCAGGCCCTACGAGCAGTACTTC. It translates to CSYEPRPYEQYF. This rearrangement joins TRBV20-1 to TRBJ2-7; D remains ambiguous. CDR3 size: 12 residues. CDR1 and CDR2 from the germline V gene are DFQATT and SNEGSKA (reference sequence). Deletions cut 8 bases from V and 2 bases from J, with 13 bases between.

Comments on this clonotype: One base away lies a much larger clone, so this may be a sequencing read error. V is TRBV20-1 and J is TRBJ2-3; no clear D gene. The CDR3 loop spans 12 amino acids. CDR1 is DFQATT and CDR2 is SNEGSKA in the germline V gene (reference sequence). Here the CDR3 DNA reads TGCAGTGCTAGCGCCGTCACAGATTCGCAGTATTTT. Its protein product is CSASAVTDSQYF.

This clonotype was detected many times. CDR3 coding DNA: TGCGCCAGCAGCCCCTACGGACAGTATGGCTACACCTTC. Its translation is CASSPYGQYGYTF. The V call is TRBV5-1, the J call TRBJ1-2; D may be TRBD1 (6 bases). Trimming shortened V by 4 bases and J by 5 bases, and 12 bases separated the two germline ends. Per germline, CDR1 SGHRS and CDR2 YFSETQ. CDR3 length: 13 residues.

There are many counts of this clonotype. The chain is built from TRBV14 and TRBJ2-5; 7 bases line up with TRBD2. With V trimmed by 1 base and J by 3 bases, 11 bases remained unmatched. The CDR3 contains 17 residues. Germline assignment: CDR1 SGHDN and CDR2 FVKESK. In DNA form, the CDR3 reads TGTGCCAGCAGCCAAGCTCAGCGGGGCCGTCACAAAGAGACCCAGTACTTC. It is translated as CASSQAQRGRHKETQYF.

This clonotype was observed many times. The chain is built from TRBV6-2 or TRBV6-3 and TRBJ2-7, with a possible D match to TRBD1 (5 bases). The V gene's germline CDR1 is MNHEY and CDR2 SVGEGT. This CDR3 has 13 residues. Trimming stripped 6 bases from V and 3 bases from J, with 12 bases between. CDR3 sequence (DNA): TGTGCCAGCAGAAATGACAGATTCTACGAGCAGTACTTC. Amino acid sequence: CASRNDRFYEQYF.